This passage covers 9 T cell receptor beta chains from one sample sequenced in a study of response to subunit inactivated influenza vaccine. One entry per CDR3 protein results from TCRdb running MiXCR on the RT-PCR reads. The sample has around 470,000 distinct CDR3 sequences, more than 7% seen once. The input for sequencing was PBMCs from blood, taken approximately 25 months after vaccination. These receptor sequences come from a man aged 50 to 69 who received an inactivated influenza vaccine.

This chain's CDR3 is CSAPPDAGSYGYTF. CDR3 DNA: TGCAGTGCTCCACCGGATGCGGGTTCCTATGGCTACACCTTC. This chain links TRBV20-1 with TRBJ1-2; D is undetermined. This CDR3 region has 14 residues. In germline, CDR1 is DFQATT, CDR2 SNEGSKA (reference sequence). V was pared by 5 bases and J by 4 bases, with 17 bases between.

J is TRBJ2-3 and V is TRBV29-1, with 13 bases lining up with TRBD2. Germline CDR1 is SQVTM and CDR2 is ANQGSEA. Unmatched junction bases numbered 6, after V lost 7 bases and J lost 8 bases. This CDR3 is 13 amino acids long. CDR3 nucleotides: TGCAGCGCCGTACTAGCGGGAGGGGGTACGCAGTATTTT. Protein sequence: CSAVLAGGGTQYF.

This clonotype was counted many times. In nucleotides, the CDR3 is TGTGCCAGCAGCGTACAGGACAGGAACACTGAAGCTTTCTTT. Its translation: CASSVQDRNTEAFF. The rearrangement uses TRBV2 and TRBJ1-1, with a weak D call TRBD1 (6 bases). The CDR3 is 14 residues long. V lost 6 bases and J lost 1, with 12 bases in between. Per the germline V gene, CDR1 is SNHLY and CDR2 is FYNNEI.

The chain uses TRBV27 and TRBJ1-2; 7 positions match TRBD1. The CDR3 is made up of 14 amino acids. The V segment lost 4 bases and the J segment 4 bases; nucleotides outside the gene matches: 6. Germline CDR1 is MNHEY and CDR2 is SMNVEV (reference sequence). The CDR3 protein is CASSWAGGVYGYTF. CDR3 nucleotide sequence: TGTGCCAGCAGTTGGGCAGGGGGGGTCTATGGCTACACCTTC.

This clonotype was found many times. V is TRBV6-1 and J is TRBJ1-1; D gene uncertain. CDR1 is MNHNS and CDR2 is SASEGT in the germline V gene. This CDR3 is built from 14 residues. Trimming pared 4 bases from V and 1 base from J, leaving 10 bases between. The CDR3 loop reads CASSGRTANTEAFF. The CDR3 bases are TGTGCCAGCAGTGGACGGACCGCGAACACTGAAGCTTTCTTT.

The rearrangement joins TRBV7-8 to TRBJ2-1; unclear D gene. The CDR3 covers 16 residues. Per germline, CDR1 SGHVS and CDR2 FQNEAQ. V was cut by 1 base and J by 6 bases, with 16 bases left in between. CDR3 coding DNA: TGTGCCAGCAGCTTAGGGCGGAAGATGACGGGCAATGAGCAGTTCTTC. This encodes CASSLGRKMTGNEQFF.

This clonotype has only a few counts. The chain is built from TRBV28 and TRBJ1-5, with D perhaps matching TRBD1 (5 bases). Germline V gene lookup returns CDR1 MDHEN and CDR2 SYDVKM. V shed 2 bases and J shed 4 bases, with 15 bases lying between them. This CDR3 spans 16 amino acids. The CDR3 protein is CASSLGMSGRNQPQHF. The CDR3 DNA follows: TGTGCCAGCAGTTTAGGTATGTCAGGGCGGAATCAGCCCCAGCATTTT.

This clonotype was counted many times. CDR3 region: CATSESSSGTQYF. The CDR3, as DNA: TGTGCCACCAGTGAGTCCTCTAGTGGTACGCAGTATTTT. The gene calls are TRBV24-1 and TRBJ2-3, with unresolved D. This CDR3 region has 13 residues. The germline V gene encodes CDR1 KGHDR and CDR2 SFDVKD. Trimming shortened V by 4 bases and J by 8 bases, and 12 bases separated the two germline ends.

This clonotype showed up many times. CDR3 bases: TGCGCCAGCATCAGGGACAGCAAGAACACTGAAGCTTTCTTT. Translation gives CASIRDSKNTEAFF. The chain employs TRBV5-1 and TRBJ1-1; 7 nucleotides align to TRBD1. V lost 6 bases to trimming and J lost 1 base; unmatched junction nucleotides: 6. Germline V gives CDR1 SGHRS, CDR2 YFSETQ. The CDR3 has 14 amino acids.